These 22 T cell receptor beta chains were all obtained from the same sample, sequenced in a study of type 1 and type 2 diabetes patients. Genomic DNA was the PCR template. A primer set of 30 forward and 13 reverse primers amplified the CDR3. One entry per CDR3 protein, called by TCRdb with MiXCR from the multiplex PCR reads. Of 250,000 to 300,000 distinct CDR3 sequences in the sample, approximately 45% are singletons; the top ten hold roughly 13%. The source material was peripheral blood mononuclear cells (PBMCs). These receptors all come from a man in his late teens or twenties with type 2 diabetes.

This clonotype occurred a few times. The chain recombines TRBV19 with TRBJ2-1; maybe TRBD2 (6 bases). The CDR3 consists of 15 residues. Germline CDR1 is LNHDA and CDR2 is SQIVND (reference sequence). Between the trimmed V and J ends, which lost 9 bases and 0 bases, there was a span of 15 bases. The CDR3 DNA reads as TGTGCCAGCACCCCGGGACTGAGCTCCTACAATGAGCAGTTCTTC. This translates into CASTPGLSSYNEQFF.

This clonotype was seen at least ten times. The genes are TRBV19 and TRBJ2-2; TRBD2 might be the D (5 bases). CDR1 and CDR2 from the germline V gene are LNHDA and SQIVND (reference sequence). This CDR3 comprises 14 residues. V lost 7 bases and J 7 bases, leaving 16 bases between the germline ends. The CDR3 loop is CASMFGDLIGELFF. The CDR3 coding sequence is TGTGCCAGTATGTTCGGGGATTTGATCGGGGAGCTGTTTTTT.

This clonotype was detected a few times. This sequence joins TRBV19 and TRBJ2-5; TRBD2 agrees at 7 bases. The CDR3 has 14 amino acids. Per the germline V gene, CDR1 is LNHDA and CDR2 is SQIVND (reference sequence). The ends lost 4 bases at V and 5 bases at J; junction bases unmatched: 7. In DNA form, the CDR3 reads TGTGCCAGTAGTACCTTAGCGGGTCGGGAGACCCAGTACTTC. Its protein is CASSTLAGRETQYF.

The CDR3 nucleotides are TGCGCCAGCAGCTCGGGACTCAAGCCCAGTTGGGACACTGAAGCTTTCTTT. Its protein is CASSSGLKPSWDTEAFF. V usage is TRBV5-1 and J usage is TRBJ1-1, with D possibly being TRBD1 (5 bases). Germline V CDR1 and CDR2: SGHRS, YFSETQ. V was pared by 3 bases and J by 3 bases, with 21 bases between. The CDR3 is 17 residues long.

The J gene is TRBJ2-7, the V gene TRBV9; either TRBD1 or TRBD2 may supply D (6 bases each). V dropped 4 bases and J dropped 7 bases, with 18 bases sitting between them. This CDR3 spans 14 amino acids. Germline V gene data show CDR1 as SGDLS and CDR2 as YYNGEE. In DNA form, the CDR3 reads TGTGCCAGCAGCTTGGTAGAGGGGGGAACTGAGCAGTACTTC. Its protein is CASSLVEGGTEQYF.

About this clonotype itself: Mismatch with germline at one junction end may stem from a read error. The rearrangement uses TRBV10-2 and TRBJ1-1, with D perhaps TRBD1 (6 bases). The CDR3 contains 15 residues. Looked up from germline, CDR1 is WSHSY and CDR2 is SAAADI. This CDR3 is CASSVVGGANTEAFF. CDR3 in DNA: TGTGCCAGCAGCGTAGTGGGGGGCGCGAACACTGAAGCTTTCTTT.

In its sample, this clonotype was seen a few times. The chain is built from TRBV6-6 and TRBJ1-1; D is ambiguous. The ends were cut back, 7 bases at V and 1 base at J, with 7 bases in the middle. Per the germline V gene, CDR1 is MNHNY and CDR2 is SVGAGI (reference sequence). This CDR3 region has 12 residues. The CDR3 region has the DNA TGTGCCAGCAACCAGCCGAACACTGAAGCTTTCTTT. Its translation: CASNQPNTEAFF.

The table lists this clonotype with a few counts. The rearrangement uses TRBV19 and TRBJ1-2, with D maybe TRBD1 (6 bases). Trimming shortened V by 6 bases and J by 8 bases, and 16 bases separated the two germline ends. The length of the CDR3 is 13 residues. Germline V gene data show CDR1 as LNHDA and CDR2 as SQIVND (reference sequence). CDR3 amino acids: CASSPDRKQGYTF. The CDR3 DNA reads TGTGCCAGTAGCCCCGACAGGAAACAGGGCTACACCTTC.

This clonotype has only one observation. J is TRBJ1-1 and V is TRBV20-1; TRBD1 aligns across 7 bases. The J segment lost 0 bases and the V segment lost 5 bases, leaving 9 bases of the junction unmatched. This CDR3 is 15 amino acids long. Looked up from germline, CDR1 is DFQATT and CDR2 is SNEGSKA (reference sequence). CDR3 DNA sequence: TGCAGTGCTTCACACCGAGGGGGCATGAACACTGAAGCTTTCTTT. Encoded protein: CSASHRGGMNTEAFF.

In its sample, this clonotype was seen a few times. The conserved phenylalanine or tryptophan is not found at the CDR3 terminus, so this likely reflects a read error. The chain combines TRBV7-3 with TRBJ2-5; TRBD2 aligns across 7 bases. The J call is doubtful: the DNA matches TRBJ2-7 better. Germline assignment: CDR1 SGHTA and CDR2 FQGTGA. CDR3 length: 13 residues. The CDR3 loop is CASSGLAVYEQYL. CDR3 nucleotide sequence: TGCGCCAGCAGTGGGCTAGCGGTGTACGAGCAGTACCTC.

The rearrangement joins TRBV27 to TRBJ1-2, with 9 bases identical to TRBD1. The CDR3 runs 15 residues. Germline V CDR1 and CDR2: MNHEY, SMNVEV (reference sequence). V shed 2 bases, J shed 6 bases, and the junction held 7 bases outside the gene matches. Here the CDR3 reads CASSLRTGGAHGYTF. CDR3 in DNA: TGTGCCAGCAGTTTACGCACAGGGGGCGCACATGGCTACACCTTC.

There are a few counts of this clonotype. V usage is TRBV5-1 and J usage is TRBJ2-7; TRBD2 aligns across 7 bases. Trimming at V came to 5 bases and at J to 3 bases, leaving 5 bases not matched to a gene. Germline CDR1 SGHRS, CDR2 YFSETQ. This CDR3 is 13 amino acids long. CDR3 amino acids: CASRLAADYEQYF. Written as DNA, the CDR3 is TGCGCCAGCAGGCTAGCGGCTGACTACGAGCAGTACTTC.

Only a few counts were recorded for this clonotype. This chain connects TRBV2 to TRBJ1-1; no clear D. Trimming cost V 6 bases and J 11 bases, with 16 bases left between them. Germline CDR1 reads SNHLY; CDR2 reads FYNNEI. The CDR3 spans 12 residues. The CDR3 DNA sequence: TGTGCCAGCAGCGCCGGACCCGTCGGCGCTTTCTTT. This codes for CASSAGPVGAFF.

The chain combines TRBV2 with TRBJ2-3; TRBD2 matches at 7 bases. Germline lookup yields CDR1 SNHLY and CDR2 FYNNEI. Trimming removed 3 bases from V and 2 bases from J; junction bases left unmatched: 11. The CDR3 extends over 17 amino acids. CDR3 in DNA: TGTGCCAGCAGTGACTTCCGATCCGGGGGGACCACAGATACGCAGTATTTT. This sequence encodes CASSDFRSGGTTDTQYF.

The CDR3 spells CASSEIVLAAPNTQYF. The CDR3 nucleotides are TGTGCCAGCAGTGAAATCGTGCTAGCGGCCCCGAATACGCAGTATTTT. The J gene is TRBJ2-3, the V gene TRBV2; 7 bases are a match to TRBD2. Trimming removed 2 bases from V and 7 bases from J; junction bases left unmatched: 12. The V gene's germline CDR1 is SNHLY and CDR2 FYNNEI. CDR3 length: 16 residues.

This clonotype was detected only once. This rearrangement joins TRBV30 to TRBJ2-6, with 8 bases fitting TRBD1. The CDR3 runs 15 residues. Germline V gene lookup returns CDR1 GTSNPN and CDR2 SVGIG (reference sequence). The CDR3 spells CAASRGLSGANVLTF. The CDR3 DNA sequence: TGTGCTGCGAGCAGGGGGCTTTCTGGGGCCAACGTCCTGACTTTC.

The genes are TRBV30 and TRBJ2-3, with D maybe TRBD2 (5 bases). Trimming removed 2 bases at V and 6 bases at J, with 12 bases between. Germline CDR1 reads GTSNPN; CDR2 reads SVGIG (reference sequence). CDR3 length equals 13 residues. This CDR3 reads CAWSTGIADTQYF. The CDR3 DNA is TGTGCCTGGAGTACCGGGATAGCTGATACGCAGTATTTT.

As regards this clonotype: The CDR3 ends on some other residue instead of the conserved phenylalanine or tryptophan, so this is likely a read error. The CDR3 reads CSARSGYTEAFL. The DNA of the CDR3 is TGCAGTGCTCGCTCCGGGTACACTGAAGCTTTCCTT. The V call is TRBV20-1, the J call TRBJ1-1, with unresolved D. The germline gives CDR1 DFQATT, CDR2 SNEGSKA (reference sequence). The CDR3 length is 12 residues. V was shortened by 5 bases and J by 3 bases, with 10 bases between the two germline ends.

Points on this clonotype: No conserved phenylalanine or tryptophan ends this CDR3, so it is likely a read error. Because the CDR3's place on the DNA is in doubt, the DNA is left out and the CDR3 is given as listed by TCRdb. The chain couples TRBV28 to TRBJ2-7; the table calls TRBD2, which could not be checked here. The length of the CDR3 is 11 amino acids, counting both ends. In germline, CDR1 is MDHEN, CDR2 SYDVKM. The CDR3 here is CASSYSRTRPD.

V gene TRBV7-2 combines with J gene TRBJ2-7; D gene unclear. The germline V and J ends were trimmed by 2 bases and 6 bases, with 8 bases remaining between them. CDR1 and CDR2 (germline): SGHTA, FQGNSA. The CDR3 spans 12 residues. Written as DNA, the CDR3 is TGTGCCAGCAGCTTATCAGGAACCGAGCAGTACTTC. Protein sequence: CASSLSGTEQYF.

The genes are TRBV6-1 and TRBJ1-5; D remains unclear. Per germline, CDR1 MNHNS and CDR2 SASEGT. The CDR3 totals 12 residues. Trimming cost V 6 bases and J 6 bases, with 9 bases left between them. This chain's CDR3 is CASRSGSQPQHF. The CDR3, as DNA: TGTGCCAGCAGATCGGGTAGTCAGCCCCAGCATTTT.

The genes are TRBV19 and TRBJ1-2; TRBD1 is a possible D gene (5 bases). Per germline, CDR1 LNHDA and CDR2 SQIVND (reference sequence). V lost 7 bases and J lost 3, with 15 bases in between. The CDR3 length is 14 residues. The CDR3 DNA reads TGTGCCAGTACCCATAGGGGCGGCGACTATGGCTACACCTTC. Its translation is CASTHRGGDYGYTF.